The rows below give T cell receptor beta chains drawn from one sample of a study of identifying expanded T cells in peripheral blood. Measured with immunoSEQ multiplex PCR; TCRdb has only the in-frame clones, and not every one. The sample contains some 70,000 clones, roughly 90% of which appear only once. Specimen: blood. The receptors stem from a person between 18 and 75 years old in good health. Both conserved end residues are part of each CDR3. The order of the fields is J gene, D gene, clone size, V gene, CDR3 protein, CDR3 DNA. The D gene is left open where the match is weak. Size tells how often a clone was seen (once, few, many) or the class of an expanded clone, and some rows leave it out.

TRBJ2-3	TRBD2	-	TRBV30	CAWTLGTSGGTDTQYF	TGTGCCTGGACCCTCGGGACTAGCGGGGGGACAGATACGCAGTATTTT
TRBJ1-1	-	-	TRBV14	CASSQGFDTEAFF	TGTGCCAGCAGCCAGGGGTTCGACACTGAAGCTTTCTTT
TRBJ1-2	-	-	TRBV29-1	CSVEEQAGYTF	TGCAGCGTTGAGGAGCAGGCTGGCTACACCTTC
TRBJ1-5	-	few	TRBV27	CACASSGNQPQHF	TGTGCCTGCGCATCGTCGGGCAATCAGCCCCAGCATTTT
TRBJ2-7	-	-	TRBV12-5	CASGLDLPEQYF	TGTGCTAGTGGTTTGGATTTGCCAGAGCAGTACTTC
TRBJ2-2	TRBD2	-	TRBV28	CASSFLSGGLFTGELFF	TGTGCCAGCAGTTTCCTTAGCGGGGGACTATTCACCGGGGAGCTGTTTTTT
TRBJ1-4	TRBD1	-	TRBV5-4	CASSLEQGGANEKLFF	TGTGCCAGCAGCTTGGAACAGGGGGGTGCTAATGAAAAACTGTTTTTT
TRBJ1-4	-	-	TRBV9	CASSVESSGKLFF	TGTGCCAGCAGCGTAGAAAGCTCAGGAAAACTGTTTTTT
TRBJ2-3	TRBD2	-	TRBV19	CASSPLAEITDTQYF	TGTGCCAGTAGCCCACTAGCGGAAATCACAGATACGCAGTATTTT
TRBJ1-1	-	-	TRBV28	CASTSRPGHMNTEAFF	TGTGCCAGCACATCCCGGCCAGGACACATGAACACTGAAGCTTTCTTT
TRBJ2-1	-	once	TRBV29-1	CSVDAGSNEQFF	TGCAGCGTTGATGCGGGGAGTAATGAGCAGTTCTTC
TRBJ2-7	-	-	TRBV7-2	CASSFEPGLAYEQYF	TGTGCCAGCAGCTTCGAGCCGGGACTCGCCTACGAGCAGTACTTC
TRBJ1-1	-	-	TRBV10-1	CASSEFGNTEAFF	TGCGCCAGCAGTGAGTTTGGAAACACTGAAGCTTTCTTT
TRBJ2-3	TRBD2	-	TRBV9	CASSPRAGGIDTQYF	TGTGCCAGCAGCCCAAGAGCGGGAGGTATAGATACGCAGTATTTT
TRBJ1-5	-	-	TRBV7-3	CASSLRDPQNQPQHF	TGTGCCAGCAGCCTTCGGGACCCCCAAAATCAGCCCCAGCATTTT
TRBJ1-3	-	-	TRBV19	CASSPGQGNTIYF	TGTGCCAGTAGTCCTGGACAGGGAAACACCATATATTTT
TRBJ2-7	-	-	TRBV4-1	CASSQLLIQGYEQYF	TGCGCCAGCAGCCAACTCTTGATACAGGGCTACGAGCAGTACTTC
TRBJ2-1	-	-	TRBV28	CASSRGGTVYNEQFF	TGTGCCAGCAGTAGGGGGGGGACAGTCTACAATGAGCAGTTCTTC
TRBJ2-5	-	-	TRBV7-6	CASSLVWEYGYQETQYF	TGTGCCAGCAGCTTAGTGTGGGAGTACGGGTACCAAGAGACCCAGTACTTC
TRBJ1-1	-	-	TRBV13	CASSFLGWENTEAFF	TGTGCCAGCAGCTTCTTGGGGTGGGAGAACACTGAAGCTTTCTTT
TRBJ2-1	-	-	TRBV28	CASSLSQQAQFF	TGTGCCAGCAGTTTAAGTCAGCAGGCGCAGTTCTTC
TRBJ1-1	TRBD1	-	TRBV11-2	CASSLTGVGNTEAFF	TGTGCCAGCAGCCTGACAGGGGTCGGGAACACTGAAGCTTTCTTT
TRBJ2-4	-	-	TRBV25-1	CASSEGGQSATENIQYF	TGTGCCAGCAGTGAAGGGGGGCAGTCGGCGACGGAAAACATTCAGTACTTC
TRBJ1-1	TRBD1	few	TRBV15	CATSSHRGTEAFF	TGTGCCACCAGCAGCCACAGGGGGACTGAAGCTTTCTTT
TRBJ1-5	TRBD1	-	TRBV5-1	CASSLGGGGQPQHF	TGCGCCAGCAGCTTGGGAGGGGGCGGGCAGCCCCAGCATTTT
TRBJ2-3	TRBD2	-	TRBV19	CASSIRLAGADTQYF	TGTGCCAGTAGTATTCGGCTAGCGGGAGCAGATACGCAGTATTTT
TRBJ2-7	-	-	TRBV28	CASSPVSGVTYEQYF	TGTGCCAGCAGCCCCGTTTCGGGAGTAACCTACGAGCAGTACTTC
TRBJ1-1	-	-	TRBV7-6	CASSLEEGASTEAFF	TGTGCCAGCAGCTTAGAAGAGGGCGCCTCAACTGAAGCTTTCTTT
TRBJ2-3	TRBD2	-	TRBV5-1	CASSLEASGADTQYF	TGCGCCAGCAGCTTGGAGGCTAGCGGGGCAGATACGCAGTATTTT
TRBJ1-1	-	-	TRBV18	CASSPSGAPEAFF	TGTGCCAGCTCACCATCAGGGGCCCCTGAAGCTTTCTTT
TRBJ2-7	-	-	TRBV11-1	CASSNRQSEPYEQYF	TGTGCCAGCAGCAACAGACAGTCCGAACCCTACGAGCAGTACTTC
TRBJ1-2	TRBD1	-	TRBV2	CASSAPPTGNYGYTF	TGTGCCAGCAGTGCCCCTCCGACAGGGAACTATGGCTACACCTTC
TRBJ2-3	TRBD2	-	TRBV7-8	CASSPAGLAVADTQYF	TGTGCCAGCAGCCCGGCGGGACTAGCGGTCGCAGATACGCAGTATTTT
TRBJ2-3	TRBD2	-	TRBV7-7	CASSLSPAGGRADTQYF	TGTGCTAGCAGCTTATCCCCTGCGGGGGGCAGGGCAGATACGCAGTATTTT
TRBJ2-5	-	-	TRBV29-1	CSVERGETQYF	TGCAGCGTTGAAAGAGGGGAGACCCAGTACTTC
TRBJ2-4	TRBD2	-	TRBV6-5	CASSSKAGVGWDIQYF	TGTGCCAGCAGTTCCAAAGCGGGAGTGGGGTGGGACATTCAGTACTTC
TRBJ1-3	TRBD1	-	TRBV18	CASSPRGQGNTIYF	TGTGCCAGCTCACCACGGGGACAGGGAAACACCATATATTTT
TRBJ2-1	TRBD2	once	TRBV7-3	CASSARPGLAGDNEQFF	TGTGCCAGCAGCGCACGCCCGGGACTAGCGGGTGACAATGAGCAGTTCTTC
TRBJ2-3	-	once	TRBV7-9	CASSLAGQRTDTQYF	TGTGCCAGCAGCTTGGCGGGACAGCGCACAGATACGCAGTATTTT
TRBJ2-3	TRBD2	-	TRBV7-2	CASSLAGGADTQYF	TGTGCCAGCAGCTTGGCGGGAGGGGCAGATACGCAGTATTTT
TRBJ2-3	-	once	TRBV5-1	CASSFLSTDTQYF	TGCGCCAGCAGCTTCCTCAGCACAGATACGCAGTATTTT
TRBJ2-7	-	-	TRBV11-2	CASSLDRDPSQQYF	TGTGCCAGCAGCTTAGATCGGGACCCTAGCCAGCAGTACTTC
TRBJ2-7	-	-	TRBV19	CASTDPRQGGDEQYF	TGTGCCAGTACCGATCCCCGACAGGGAGGGGACGAGCAGTACTTC
TRBJ2-2	-	-	TRBV7-6	CASSLEGGDRTGELFF	TGTGCCAGCAGCTTAGAGGGTGGGGATCGCACCGGGGAGCTGTTTTTT
TRBJ1-4	-	-	TRBV5-1	CASSILGGPNEKLFF	TGCGCCAGCAGCATCCTGGGTGGGCCTAATGAAAAACTGTTTTTT
TRBJ2-4	-	-	TRBV7-9	CASSATSGNIQYF	TGTGCCAGCAGCGCCACCTCGGGAAACATTCAGTACTTC
TRBJ2-3	-	-	TRBV4-2	CASGRDNTDTQYF	TGTGCCAGCGGCCGGGACAACACAGATACGCAGTATTTT
TRBJ2-5	-	-	TRBV9	CASSVGAEETQYF	TGTGCCAGCAGCGTAGGGGCCGAAGAGACCCAGTACTTC
TRBJ2-1	-	-	TRBV6-1	CASSEALGVF	TGTGCCAGCAGTGAAGCGCTCGGAGTCTTC
TRBJ2-5	-	-	TRBV5-1	CASRLGLQETQYF	TGCGCCAGCAGACTTGGACTGCAAGAGACCCAGTACTTC
TRBJ2-1	TRBD1	-	TRBV7-2	CASSLDPSTGANEQFF	TGTGCCAGCAGCTTAGATCCGTCGACAGGGGCCAATGAGCAGTTCTTC
TRBJ2-7	TRBD2	once	TRBV4-3	CASSQERGLAEQYF	TGCGCCAGCAGCCAAGAAAGGGGACTAGCCGAGCAGTACTTC
TRBJ2-1	-	-	TRBV9	CASSVGGPYNEQFF	TGTGCCAGCAGCGTGGGCGGCCCCTACAATGAGCAGTTCTTC
TRBJ1-1	-	-	TRBV5-1	CASSLYGGTEAFF	TGCGCCAGCAGCTTGTACGGGGGAACTGAAGCTTTCTTT
TRBJ2-3	-	once	TRBV29-1	CSVVRGSTDTQYF	TGCAGCGTTGTCCGTGGGAGCACAGATACGCAGTATTTT